This T cell receptor (beta chain) was observed in a study of Graves' ophthalmopathy and Graves' hyperthyroidism. Study results and caveats: Blood was where most expanded thyroid clonotypes above 0.001 frequency also turned up.

This clonotype was detected ten times or more. What it binds is unknown. The PBMC fraction was derived from 9.5 to 10 ml of fresh peripheral blood. Transcripts of RNA were the source for amplifying TCR beta CDR3 regions. Second-round multiplex PCR came after first-round RT-PCR with HTBI primers. TCRdb re-derived calls from the multiplex PCR reads in MiXCR, one entry per CDR3 protein. The sample gives roughly 300,000 distinct CDR3 sequences, roughly a sixth of which show up once; 10% to 15% is in the top ten. The CDR3 has 16 residues. The V gene's germline CDR1 is LNHDA and CDR2 SQIVND (reference sequence). V dropped 2 bases and J dropped 5; count of bases not matched to a gene: 10.

The receptor comes from an adult man with Graves' ophthalmopathy. The rearrangement links TRBV19 to TRBJ1-1, with 8 bases matching TRBD1. The sequenced material came from peripheral blood. This CDR3 reads CASSITPGQGGTEAFF. Here the CDR3 DNA reads TGTGCCAGTAGTATAACCCCCGGACAGGGAGGTACTGAAGCTTTCTTT. Full variable domain (outside the CDR3, taken from reference TRBV19 and TRBJ1-1): DGGITQSPKYLFRKEGQNVTLSCEQNLNHDAMYWYRQDPGQGLRLIYYSQIVNDFQKGDIAEGYSVSREKKESFPLTVTSAQKNPTAFYLCASSITPGQGGTEAFFGQGTRLTVV.